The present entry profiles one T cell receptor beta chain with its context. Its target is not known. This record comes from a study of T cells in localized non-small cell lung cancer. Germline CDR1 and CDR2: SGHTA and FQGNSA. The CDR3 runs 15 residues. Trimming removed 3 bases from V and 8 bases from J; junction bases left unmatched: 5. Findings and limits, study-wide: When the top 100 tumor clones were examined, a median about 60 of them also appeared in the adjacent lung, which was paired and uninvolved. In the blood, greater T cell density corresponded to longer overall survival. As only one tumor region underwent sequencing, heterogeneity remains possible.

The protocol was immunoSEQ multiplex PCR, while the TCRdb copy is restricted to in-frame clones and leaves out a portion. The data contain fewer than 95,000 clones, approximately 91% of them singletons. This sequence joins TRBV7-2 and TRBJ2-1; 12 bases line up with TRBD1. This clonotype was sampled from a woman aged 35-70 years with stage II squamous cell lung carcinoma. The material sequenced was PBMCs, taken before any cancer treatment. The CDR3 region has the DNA TGTGCCAGCAGCTTTTGGGACAGGGGGCGGGATGAGCAGTTCTTC. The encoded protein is CASSFWDRGRDEQFF.